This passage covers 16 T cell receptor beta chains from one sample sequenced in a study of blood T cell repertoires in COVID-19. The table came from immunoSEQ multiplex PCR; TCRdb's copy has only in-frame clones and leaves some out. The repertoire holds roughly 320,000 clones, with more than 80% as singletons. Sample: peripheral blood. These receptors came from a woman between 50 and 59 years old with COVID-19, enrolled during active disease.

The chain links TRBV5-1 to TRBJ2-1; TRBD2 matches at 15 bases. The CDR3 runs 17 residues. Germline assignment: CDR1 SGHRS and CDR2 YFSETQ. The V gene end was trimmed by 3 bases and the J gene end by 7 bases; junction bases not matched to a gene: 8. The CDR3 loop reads CASSYNAGTSGGNEQFF. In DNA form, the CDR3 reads TGCGCCAGCAGCTACAACGCCGGGACTAGCGGGGGGAATGAGCAGTTCTTC.

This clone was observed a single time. CDR3 sequence reads: CASSFAGRPLNEQFF. The CDR3 DNA is TGTGCCAGCAGTTTTGCCGGGAGGCCTCTCAATGAGCAGTTCTTC. The V and J genes are TRBV27 and TRBJ2-1, with 7 bases that match TRBD2. The V and J ends lost 3 bases and 6 bases, in that order; junction bases with no gene match: 8. The V gene's germline CDR1 is MNHEY and CDR2 SMNVEV (reference sequence). The length of the CDR3 is 15 residues.

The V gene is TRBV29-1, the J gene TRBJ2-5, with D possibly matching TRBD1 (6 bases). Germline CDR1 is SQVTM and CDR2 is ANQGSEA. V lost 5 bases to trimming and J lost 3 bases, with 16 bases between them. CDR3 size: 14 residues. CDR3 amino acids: CSVHSGTHEETQYF. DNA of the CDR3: TGCAGCGTTCATTCCGGGACACACGAAGAGACCCAGTACTTC.

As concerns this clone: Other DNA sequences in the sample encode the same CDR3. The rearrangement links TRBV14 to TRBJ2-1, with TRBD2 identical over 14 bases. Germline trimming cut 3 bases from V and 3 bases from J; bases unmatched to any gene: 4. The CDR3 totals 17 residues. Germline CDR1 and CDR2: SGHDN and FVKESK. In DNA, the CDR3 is TGTGCCAGCAGCCACCCAGGACTAGCGGGAGGCTACAATGAGCAGTTCTTC. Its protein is CASSHPGLAGGYNEQFF. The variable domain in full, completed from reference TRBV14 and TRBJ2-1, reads EAGVTQFPSHSVIEKGQTVTLRCDPISGHDNLYWYRRVMGKEIKFLLHFVKESKQDESGMPNNRFLAERTGGTYSTLKVQPAELEDSGVYFCASSHPGLAGGYNEQFFGPGTRLTVL.

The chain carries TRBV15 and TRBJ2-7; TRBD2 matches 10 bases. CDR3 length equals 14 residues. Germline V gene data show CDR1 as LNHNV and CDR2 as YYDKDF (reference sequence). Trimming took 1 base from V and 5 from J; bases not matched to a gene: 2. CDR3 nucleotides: TGTGCCACCAGCAGAGCACTAGCGGGAAACGAGCAGTACTTC. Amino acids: CATSRALAGNEQYF.

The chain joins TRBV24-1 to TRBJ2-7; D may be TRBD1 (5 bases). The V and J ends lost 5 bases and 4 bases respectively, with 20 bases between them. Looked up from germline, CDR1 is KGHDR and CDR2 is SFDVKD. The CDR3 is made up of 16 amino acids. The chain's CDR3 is CATSVPDAKGLYEQYF. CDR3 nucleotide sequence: TGTGCCACCAGTGTGCCTGATGCCAAGGGGTTGTACGAGCAGTACTTC.

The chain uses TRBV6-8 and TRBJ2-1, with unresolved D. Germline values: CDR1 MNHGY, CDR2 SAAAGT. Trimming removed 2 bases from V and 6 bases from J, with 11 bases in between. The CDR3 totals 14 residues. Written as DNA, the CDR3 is TGTGCCAGCAGTTACGGTAAGAGCTCCAATGAGCAGTTCTTC. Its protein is CASSYGKSSNEQFF.

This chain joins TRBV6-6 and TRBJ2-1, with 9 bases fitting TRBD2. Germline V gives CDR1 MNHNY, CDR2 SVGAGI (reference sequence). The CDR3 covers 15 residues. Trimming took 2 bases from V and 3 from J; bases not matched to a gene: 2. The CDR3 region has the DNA TGTGCCAGCAGTTACCAGCGGGAGGTCTACAATGAGCAGTTCTTC. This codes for CASSYQREVYNEQFF.

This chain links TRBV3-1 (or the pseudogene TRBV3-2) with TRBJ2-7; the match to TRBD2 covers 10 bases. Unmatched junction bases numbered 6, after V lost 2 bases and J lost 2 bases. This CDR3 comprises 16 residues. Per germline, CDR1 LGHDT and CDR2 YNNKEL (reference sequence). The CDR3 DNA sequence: TGTGCCAGCAGCCAACGAACTAGCGGGAAGGCCTACGAGCAGTACTTC. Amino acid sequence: CASSQRTSGKAYEQYF.

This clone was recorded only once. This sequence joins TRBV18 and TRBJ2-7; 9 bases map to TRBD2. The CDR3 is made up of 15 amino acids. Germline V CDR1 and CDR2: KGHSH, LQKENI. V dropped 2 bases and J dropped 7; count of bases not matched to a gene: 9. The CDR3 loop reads CASSPGTSPRMEQYF. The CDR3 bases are TGTGCCAGCTCACCAGGGACTAGCCCTCGTATGGAGCAGTACTTC.

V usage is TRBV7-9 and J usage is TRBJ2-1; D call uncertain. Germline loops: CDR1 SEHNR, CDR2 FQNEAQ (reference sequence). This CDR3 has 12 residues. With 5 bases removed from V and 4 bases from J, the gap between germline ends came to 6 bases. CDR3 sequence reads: CASSPRYNEQFF. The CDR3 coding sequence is TGTGCCAGCAGCCCCCGGTACAATGAGCAGTTCTTC.

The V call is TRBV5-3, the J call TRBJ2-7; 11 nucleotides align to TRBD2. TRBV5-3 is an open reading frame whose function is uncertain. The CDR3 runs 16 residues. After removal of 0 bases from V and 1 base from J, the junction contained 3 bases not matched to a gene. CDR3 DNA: TGTGCCAGAAGCTTGGCGGTAGCGGGAGGGTCCTACGAGCAGTACTTC. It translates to CARSLAVAGGSYEQYF.

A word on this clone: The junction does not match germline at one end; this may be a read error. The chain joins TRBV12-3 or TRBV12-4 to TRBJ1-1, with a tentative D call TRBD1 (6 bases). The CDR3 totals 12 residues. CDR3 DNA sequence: TGTGCCAGCAGTTTTCGGGACACTCAAGCTTTCTTT. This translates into CASSFRDTQAFF.

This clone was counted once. The CDR3 DNA is TGTGCCAGCAAACGTCAAAGGGGCGCTGCTGAAGCTTTCTTT. Translation: CASKRQRGAAEAFF. V and J are TRBV27 and TRBJ1-1, with a weak D call TRBD1 (5 bases). Per the germline V gene, CDR1 is MNHEY and CDR2 is SMNVEV (reference sequence). Trimming cost V 7 bases and J 6 bases, with 18 bases left between them. The CDR3 consists of 14 residues.

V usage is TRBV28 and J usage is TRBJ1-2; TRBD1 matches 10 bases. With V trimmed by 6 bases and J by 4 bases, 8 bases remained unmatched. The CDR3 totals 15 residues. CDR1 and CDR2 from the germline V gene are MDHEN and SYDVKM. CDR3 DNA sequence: TGTGCCAGCAGGGCGCCGGGACAGGGGCCCTATGGCTACACCTTC. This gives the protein CASRAPGQGPYGYTF.

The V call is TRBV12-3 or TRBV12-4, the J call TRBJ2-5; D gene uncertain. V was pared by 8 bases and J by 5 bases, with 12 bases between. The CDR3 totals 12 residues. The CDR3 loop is CASARIPETQYF. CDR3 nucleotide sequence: TGTGCCAGCGCCAGGATTCCGGAGACCCAGTACTTC.